This paragraph covers one TCR beta chain sequence. Its target is unknown. V trimming: 5 bases; J trimming: 7 bases; junction bases outside the gene matches: 12. CDR1 and CDR2 from the germline V gene are SEHNR and FQNEAQ (reference sequence). The CDR3 contains 16 residues. This sample was taken from a study of blood T cells in healthy people across ages. Overall study findings and caveats: Unsorted PBMC material precluded a definitive naive versus antigen-experienced comparison. More naive CD4+ cells and higher diversity marked long-lived donors relative to aged donors. In these data, TCR beta diversity tracked strongly with naive T cell percentage.

Through a sample-barcoded 5' primer and a J-beta primer mix, a second PCR was run for roughly 7 to 12 cycles. TCRdb used MiXCR to reprocess the 5' RACE reads, holding one entry per CDR3 protein. Of around 1,600,000 distinct CDR3 sequences in the sample, less than 45% were seen once. The sample taken for sequencing was blood. The sequence derives from a woman younger than 35 in good health. This chain uses TRBV7-9 with TRBJ2-7; 12 bases are a match to TRBD2. This chain's CDR3 is CASSPRLAGAQLEQYF. In DNA, the CDR3 is TGTGCCAGCAGCCCCCGACTAGCGGGAGCACAACTTGAGCAGTACTTC.